This T cell receptor (beta chain) was sequenced in a study of PD-1 blockade in classical Hodgkin lymphoma. Across the whole study: Patients were dosed intravenously with nivolumab at 3 mg/kg every 2 weeks. Broader study findings: A significant rise in TCR diversity was seen by C4D1 for CD4+ cells but not for CD8+ cells. In newly diagnosed patients, baseline TCR diversity was reportedly below that of healthy donors. Exclusion was applied to patients who started nivolumab under 1 year after ASCT.

This table comes from immunoSEQ multiplex PCR, and its TCRdb copy is limited to in-frame clones, with some not included. The table lists over 6,500 clones, 70% to 80% of them singletons, with over 40% in the top ten. Remarks on this clone: Its antigen is unidentified.

The germline V gene has CDR1 MRHNA and CDR2 SNTAGT. CDR3 length: 14 residues. With 8 bases removed from V and 0 bases from J, the gap between germline ends came to 8 bases. Indicated time point: cycle 4 day 1 (C4D1), after around six weeks of nivolumab. In every patient, relapse followed autologous stem cell transplantation, while exposure to brentuximab vedotin differed. The rearrangement links TRBV6-4 to TRBJ2-6, with D uncertain. This TCR came from a human donor with classical Hodgkin lymphoma. The source material was peripheral blood mononuclear cells (PBMCs), sampled before the fourth cycle of nivolumab. The chain's CDR3 is CASRTDSGANVLTF. The DNA of the CDR3 is TGTGCCAGCCGGACGGACTCTGGGGCCAACGTCCTGACTTTC.